This note documents a single T cell receptor beta chain sequence. No antigen is known for it. This specimen belongs to a study of T-cell reconstitution after alpha-beta-depleted transplantation in children. TCRbeta library construction was performed incorporating unique molecular identifiers. TCRdb independently ran MiXCR on the PCR reads; one entry per CDR3 protein. The table records a few hundred thousand distinct CDR3 sequences, around 10% of them present only once. There are 14 residues in the CDR3. V shed 2 bases and J shed 6 bases, with 10 bases lying between them. The germline V gene encodes CDR1 SEHNR and CDR2 FQNEAQ (reference sequence). Overall study results and limits: From newly produced T cells came most of the T-cell counts and diversity one year after transplant. About two months after transplant, alpha-beta T cells reportedly came from several hundred expanded graft clones.

The chain combines TRBV7-9 with TRBJ1-4; D unclear. This clonotype was obtained from a male patient between 2 and 15 years old who had a stem cell transplant for chronic granulomatous disease, so the T cells may come from the graft donor. The starting material was peripheral blood, obtained 180 days after TCRalphabeta/CD19-depleted stem cell transplant. The CDR3 here is CASSLYGEDEKLFF. CDR3 bases: TGTGCCAGCAGCTTATATGGGGAGGATGAAAAACTGTTTTTT.